The entry below gives a single T cell receptor (beta chain) sequence along with its context. Its antigen is undetermined. Germline V gene lookup returns CDR1 MNHEY and CDR2 SVGEGT. There are 17 residues in the CDR3. The V and J ends lost 5 bases and 0 bases respectively, with 17 bases between them. The record originates from a study of T-cell memory formation after mild COVID-19. TCRdb ran MiXCR on the 5' RACE reads and lists one entry per CDR3 protein. This table has 250,000 or so distinct CDR3 sequences, under 20% appearing once. Study-wide results and limits: Cross-reactive memory appears to have joined, as suggested by some responding clones showing up in pre-infection memory. Chiefly within CM and EM were the contracting CD4+ clones; CD8+ ones were within EMRA. Clones contracting day 15 to 85 were balanced CD4/CD8; later expanders leaned CD4+.

The TCR sequence derives from a man between 18 and 35 years old who had mild COVID-19 (a few samples of this study predate the infection). Cell type and time point are not known. The specimen sequenced was PBMCs or a T cell subset sorted from them (not recorded which). This chain joins TRBV6-2 or TRBV6-3 and TRBJ1-5, with D unresolved. The CDR3 here is CASSRTRPLYSNQPQHF. As DNA, the CDR3 is TGTGCCAGCAGTCGGACCCGGCCGCTATATAGCAATCAGCCCCAGCATTTT.